The 2 T cell receptor beta chains below come from one sample, sequenced in a study of cytomegalovirus exposure and HLA in healthy donors. Primers: 60 Vbeta forward and 13 Jbeta reverse. The repertoire was sequenced with immunoSEQ multiplex PCR; TCRdb's copy has only in-frame clones and lacks some. The sample lists roughly 180,000 clones, around 80% occurring once. The specimen sequenced was PBMCs. The receptors were gathered from a girl aged 5-17 years in good health and CMV-seropositive.

This clone was picked up one time. The V call is TRBV4-1, the J call TRBJ1-5; D not certain. The germline V gene encodes CDR1 MGHRA and CDR2 YSYEKL. Trimming stripped 0 bases from V and 7 bases from J, with 7 bases between. The CDR3 has 13 amino acids. The CDR3 reads CASSQDGLQPQHF. CDR3 bases: TGCGCCAGCAGCCAAGATGGGCTCCAGCCCCAGCATTTT.

This clone has just one count. This chain joins TRBV6-6 and TRBJ1-5, with TRBD1 matching 7 bases. This CDR3 has 15 residues. After removal of 6 bases from V and 2 bases from J, the junction contained 7 bases not matched to a gene. Germline CDR1 and CDR2: MNHNY and SVGAGI (reference sequence). The CDR3 reads CASSFTGAGNQPQHF. The CDR3, as DNA: TGTGCCAGCAGCTTCACAGGGGCGGGCAATCAGCCCCAGCATTTT.